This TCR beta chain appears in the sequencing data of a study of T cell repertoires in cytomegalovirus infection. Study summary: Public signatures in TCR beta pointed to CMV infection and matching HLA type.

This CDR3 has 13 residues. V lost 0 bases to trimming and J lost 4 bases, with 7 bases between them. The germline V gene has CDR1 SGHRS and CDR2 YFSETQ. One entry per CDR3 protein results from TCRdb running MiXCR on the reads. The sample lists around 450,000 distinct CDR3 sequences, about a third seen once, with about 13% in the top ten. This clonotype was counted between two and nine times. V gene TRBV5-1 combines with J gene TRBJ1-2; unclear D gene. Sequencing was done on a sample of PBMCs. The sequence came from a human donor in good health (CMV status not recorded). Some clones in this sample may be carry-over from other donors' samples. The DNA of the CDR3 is TGCGCCAGCAGCTTGGAGCAACCCTATGGCTACACCTTC. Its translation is CASSLEQPYGYTF.